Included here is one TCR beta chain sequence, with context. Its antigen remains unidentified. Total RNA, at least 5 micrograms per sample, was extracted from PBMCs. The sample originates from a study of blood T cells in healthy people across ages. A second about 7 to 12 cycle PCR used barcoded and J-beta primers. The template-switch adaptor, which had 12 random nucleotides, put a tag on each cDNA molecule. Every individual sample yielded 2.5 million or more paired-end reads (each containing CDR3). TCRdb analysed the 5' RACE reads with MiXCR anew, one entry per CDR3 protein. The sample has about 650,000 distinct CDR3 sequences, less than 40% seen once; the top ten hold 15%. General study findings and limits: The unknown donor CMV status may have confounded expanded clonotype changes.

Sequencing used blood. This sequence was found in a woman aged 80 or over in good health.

The CDR3 bases are TGTGCCACCAGTGATAGCGGAAAGCCCCAGCATTTT. Translation: CATSDSGKPQHF. The V gene is TRBV24-1, the J gene TRBJ1-5; D remains unclear. Trimming took off 3 bases at V and 8 bases at J, with 7 bases between the two ends. In germline, CDR1 is KGHDR, CDR2 SFDVKD. The CDR3 is 12 amino acids.